These T cell receptor beta chains were read from a single sample in a study of PD-1 and CTLA-4 blockade in melanoma. Sequencing was performed with immunoSEQ multiplex PCR; in TCRdb, only in-frame clones are kept and a portion is missing. Altogether 15,000 to 20,000 clones are present, 65% to 85% being singletons, with the ten largest covering about a sixth. The sequences come from CD8+ T cells from peripheral blood, collected before anti-PD-1 treatment. The receptor source for this set is a human donor with melanoma. The CDR3 runs from the conserved cysteine through the conserved F or W. The order of the fields is CDR3 protein, CDR3 DNA, CDR3 length, clone size, V gene, D gene, J gene. D genes are given only for firm matches. For some rows the clone size is stated as once, few or many, or as a class when expanded; others skip it.

CDR3aa: CASSIQQGAYEQYF; CDR3nt: TGTGCCAGTAGTATTCAACAGGGAGCCTACGAGCAGTACTTC; len: 14; abundance: NA; v_gene: TRBV19; d_gene: NA; j_gene: TRBJ2-7
CDR3aa: CASSQDRGGSNEKLFF; CDR3nt: TGCGCCAGCAGCCAAGATCGGGGGGGCTCTAATGAAAAACTGTTTTTT; len: 16; abundance: NA; v_gene: TRBV4-1; d_gene: NA; j_gene: TRBJ1-4
CDR3aa: CASSLAGGTDTQYF; CDR3nt: TGTGCCAGCAGCTTGGCGGGAGGCACAGATACGCAGTATTTT; len: 14; abundance: NA; v_gene: TRBV7-6; d_gene: TRBD2; j_gene: TRBJ2-3
CDR3aa: CSVGTGDSYEQYF; CDR3nt: TGCAGCGTGGGGACAGGGGACTCCTACGAGCAGTACTTC; len: 13; abundance: NA; v_gene: TRBV29-1; d_gene: TRBD1; j_gene: TRBJ2-7
CDR3aa: CASSLGLAVEQFF; CDR3nt: TGTGCCAGCAGTTTGGGACTAGCGGTTGAGCAGTTCTTC; len: 13; abundance: NA; v_gene: TRBV6-6; d_gene: TRBD2; j_gene: TRBJ2-1
CDR3aa: CASSLGTGSGYTF; CDR3nt: TGTGCCAGCAGTTTGGGGACAGGGTCTGGCTACACCTTC; len: 13; abundance: NA; v_gene: TRBV27; d_gene: TRBD1; j_gene: TRBJ1-2
CDR3aa: CASSEAGGGGSRETQYF; CDR3nt: TGTGCCAGCAGTGAAGCAGGGGGCGGCGGGAGTAGGGAGACCCAGTACTTC; len: 17; abundance: NA; v_gene: TRBV6-1; d_gene: NA; j_gene: TRBJ2-5
CDR3aa: CASSTTSGANTEAFF; CDR3nt: TGTGCCAGTAGTACAACGTCAGGAGCGAACACTGAAGCTTTCTTT; len: 15; abundance: NA; v_gene: TRBV19; d_gene: NA; j_gene: TRBJ1-1
CDR3aa: CASSPGNANYGYTF; CDR3nt: TGTGCCAGCAGCCCCGGGAACGCAAACTATGGCTACACCTTC; len: 14; abundance: NA; v_gene: TRBV5-6; d_gene: NA; j_gene: TRBJ1-2
CDR3aa: CASSFGFSEAFF; CDR3nt: TGTGCCAGCAGCTTCGGATTCTCTGAAGCTTTCTTT; len: 12; abundance: NA; v_gene: TRBV7-2; d_gene: NA; j_gene: TRBJ1-1
CDR3aa: CASSKGRNEQFF; CDR3nt: TGTGCCAGCAGCAAAGGGAGGAATGAGCAGTTCTTC; len: 12; abundance: NA; v_gene: TRBV21-1; d_gene: NA; j_gene: TRBJ2-1
CDR3aa: CASRGQGQYGYTF; CDR3nt: TGTGCCAGCAGGGGACAGGGGCAGTATGGCTACACCTTC; len: 13; abundance: NA; v_gene: TRBV6-5; d_gene: TRBD1; j_gene: TRBJ1-2
CDR3aa: CASSLDAGKDNEQFF; CDR3nt: TGTGCCAGCAGCTTAGACGCAGGGAAGGACAATGAGCAGTTCTTC; len: 15; abundance: NA; v_gene: TRBV7-9; d_gene: NA; j_gene: TRBJ2-1
CDR3aa: CASSLAFSGLNEQYF; CDR3nt: TGTGCCAGCAGCTTAGCATTCTCAGGGTTGAACGAGCAGTACTTC; len: 15; abundance: NA; v_gene: TRBV11-2; d_gene: NA; j_gene: TRBJ2-7
CDR3aa: CASSSGYLGGNQPQHF; CDR3nt: TGTGCCAGCAGCTCGGGGTACCTCGGGGGCAATCAGCCCCAGCATTTT; len: 16; abundance: once; v_gene: TRBV9; d_gene: NA; j_gene: TRBJ1-5
CDR3aa: CASSGPEKGYTF; CDR3nt: TGCGCCAGCAGCGGACCCGAGAAGGGCTACACCTTC; len: 12; abundance: NA; v_gene: TRBV4-1; d_gene: NA; j_gene: TRBJ1-2
CDR3aa: CASSTGPGNQPQHF; CDR3nt: TGTGCCAGCAGCACGGGACCGGGCAATCAGCCCCAGCATTTT; len: 14; abundance: NA; v_gene: TRBV6-5; d_gene: NA; j_gene: TRBJ1-5
CDR3aa: CASSLLAGSSYNEQFF; CDR3nt: TGCGCCAGCAGCTTACTAGCGGGAAGCTCCTACAATGAGCAGTTCTTC; len: 16; abundance: NA; v_gene: TRBV5-1; d_gene: TRBD2; j_gene: TRBJ2-1
CDR3aa: CASSRSGTSSYEQYF; CDR3nt: TGCGCCAGCAGCCGAAGCGGAACTTCCTCCTACGAGCAGTACTTC; len: 15; abundance: NA; v_gene: TRBV4-1; d_gene: NA; j_gene: TRBJ2-7
CDR3aa: CASSLDYSGGNEQFF; CDR3nt: TGTGCCAGCAGTTTAGACTACTCGGGGGGCAATGAGCAGTTCTTC; len: 15; abundance: few; v_gene: TRBV27; d_gene: TRBD2; j_gene: TRBJ2-1
CDR3aa: CASSPGWGTEAFF; CDR3nt: TGTGCCAGCAGCCCAGGATGGGGAACTGAAGCTTTCTTT; len: 13; abundance: NA; v_gene: TRBV9; d_gene: NA; j_gene: TRBJ1-1
CDR3aa: CASSPRGLAGGETQYF; CDR3nt: TGTGCCAGCAGCCCTCGGGGACTAGCGGGAGGGGAGACCCAGTACTTC; len: 16; abundance: NA; v_gene: TRBV11-3; d_gene: TRBD2; j_gene: TRBJ2-5
CDR3aa: CASGLGSGGDGYTF; CDR3nt: TGTGCTAGTGGTTTAGGTTCGGGGGGCGACGGCTACACCTTC; len: 14; abundance: NA; v_gene: TRBV12-5; d_gene: NA; j_gene: TRBJ1-2
CDR3aa: CASSTGMNTEAFF; CDR3nt: TGTGCCAGTAGCACAGGCATGAACACTGAAGCTTTCTTT; len: 13; abundance: NA; v_gene: TRBV19; d_gene: NA; j_gene: TRBJ1-1
CDR3aa: CASSPGLGNQPQHF; CDR3nt: TGTGCCAGCAGCCCGGGCCTGGGGAATCAGCCCCAGCATTTT; len: 14; abundance: few; v_gene: TRBV5-4; d_gene: NA; j_gene: TRBJ1-5
CDR3aa: CAWAWATGDGYTF; CDR3nt: TGTGCCTGGGCGTGGGCAACTGGTGATGGCTACACCTTC; len: 13; abundance: NA; v_gene: TRBV30; d_gene: NA; j_gene: TRBJ1-2
CDR3aa: CASSFWAANTGELFF; CDR3nt: TGTGCCAGCAGCTTTTGGGCAGCGAACACCGGGGAGCTGTTTTTT; len: 15; abundance: NA; v_gene: TRBV11-3; d_gene: NA; j_gene: TRBJ2-2
CDR3aa: CASSEGRGLGYTF; CDR3nt: TGTGCCAGCAGTGAAGGCAGGGGGCTTGGCTACACCTTC; len: 13; abundance: NA; v_gene: TRBV6-1; d_gene: TRBD1; j_gene: TRBJ1-2
CDR3aa: CSVETGSTYEQYF; CDR3nt: TGCAGCGTTGAGACAGGGAGTACCTACGAGCAGTACTTC; len: 13; abundance: NA; v_gene: TRBV29-1; d_gene: TRBD1; j_gene: TRBJ2-7
CDR3aa: CASSEGAPSFYPEAFF; CDR3nt: TGTGCCAGCAGTGAAGGGGCGCCCTCCTTTTATCCTGAAGCTTTCTTT; len: 16; abundance: NA; v_gene: TRBV27; d_gene: NA; j_gene: TRBJ1-1
CDR3aa: CASSQSGEQYF; CDR3nt: TGTGCCAGCAGCCAATCGGGCGAGCAGTACTTC; len: 11; abundance: NA; v_gene: TRBV16; d_gene: NA; j_gene: TRBJ2-7
CDR3aa: CSVEEWGEEAGDEQFF; CDR3nt: TGCAGCGTTGAAGAATGGGGAGAGGAAGCCGGGGATGAGCAGTTCTTC; len: 16; abundance: NA; v_gene: TRBV29-1; d_gene: NA; j_gene: TRBJ2-1
CDR3aa: CASSTPRTALNSPLHF; CDR3nt: TGTGCCAGTAGTACCCCCAGGACAGCGCTCAATTCACCCCTCCACTTT; len: 16; abundance: NA; v_gene: TRBV19; d_gene: NA; j_gene: TRBJ1-6
CDR3aa: CSVGGEGGAYGYTF; CDR3nt: TGCAGCGTTGGGGGTGAAGGAGGAGCCTATGGCTACACCTTC; len: 14; abundance: NA; v_gene: TRBV29-1; d_gene: NA; j_gene: TRBJ1-2
CDR3aa: CASGWENTEAFF; CDR3nt: TGTGCAAGCGGGTGGGAGAACACTGAAGCTTTCTTT; len: 12; abundance: NA; v_gene: TRBV15; d_gene: NA; j_gene: TRBJ1-1
CDR3aa: CASSLWGQGVPYNEQFF; CDR3nt: TGTGCCAGCAGTTTATGGGGGCAAGGCGTGCCCTACAATGAGCAGTTCTTC; len: 17; abundance: NA; v_gene: TRBV27; d_gene: NA; j_gene: TRBJ2-1